The T cell receptor beta chain under discussion was sequenced for a study of T cell changes during pregnancy in multiple sclerosis. The protocol was immunoSEQ multiplex PCR, while the TCRdb copy is restricted to in-frame clones and leaves out a portion. The table includes just under 80,000 clones, 80% to 95% detected once. The CDR3 is made up of 15 amino acids. With 4 bases removed from V and 2 bases from J, the gap between germline ends came to 15 bases. Germline values: CDR1 SGDLS, CDR2 YYNGEE. This specimen was peripheral blood, taken in the first trimester of pregnancy. The V and J genes are TRBV9 and TRBJ1-2; no firm D call. The TCR originated in a female donor with multiple sclerosis, enrolled in a pregnancy study. The CDR3 spells CASSPEPDGNYGYTF. In DNA form, the CDR3 reads TGTGCCAGCAGCCCGGAGCCGGATGGGAACTATGGCTACACCTTC.